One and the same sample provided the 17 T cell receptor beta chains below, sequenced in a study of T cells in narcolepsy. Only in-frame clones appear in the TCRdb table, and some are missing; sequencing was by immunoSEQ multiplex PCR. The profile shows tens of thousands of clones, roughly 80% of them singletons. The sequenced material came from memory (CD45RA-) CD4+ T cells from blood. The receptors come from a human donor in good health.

CDR3 region: CASSQVRTGGGGNQPQHF. CDR3 nucleotides: TGTGCCAGCAGCCAAGTCAGGACAGGGGGCGGGGGCAATCAGCCCCAGCATTTT. The chain employs TRBV4-2 and TRBJ1-5, with TRBD1 identical over 11 bases. J was trimmed by 2 bases and V by 1 base; bases with no gene match: 7. Germline V CDR1 and CDR2: LGHNA, YNFKEQ. The CDR3 covers 18 residues.

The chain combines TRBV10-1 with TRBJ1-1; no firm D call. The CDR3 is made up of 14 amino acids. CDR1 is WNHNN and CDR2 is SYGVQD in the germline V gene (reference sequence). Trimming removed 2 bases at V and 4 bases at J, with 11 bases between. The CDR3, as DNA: TGCGCCAGCAGTGAGACCCTAAGTGGCACTGAAGCTTTCTTT. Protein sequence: CASSETLSGTEAFF.

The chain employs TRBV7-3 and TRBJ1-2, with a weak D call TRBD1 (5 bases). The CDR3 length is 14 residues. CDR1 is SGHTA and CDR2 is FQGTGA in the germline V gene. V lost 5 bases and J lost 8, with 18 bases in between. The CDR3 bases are TGTGCCAGCAGCCCAACCGGGGGGAAAGGGGGCTACACCTTC. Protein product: CASSPTGGKGGYTF.

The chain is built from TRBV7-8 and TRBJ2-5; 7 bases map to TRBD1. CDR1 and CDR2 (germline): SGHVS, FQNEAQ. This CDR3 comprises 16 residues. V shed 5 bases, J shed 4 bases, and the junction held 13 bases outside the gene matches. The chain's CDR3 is CASSRIKGAELETQYF. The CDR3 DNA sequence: TGTGCCAGCAGCCGGATCAAGGGGGCAGAGTTAGAGACCCAGTACTTC.

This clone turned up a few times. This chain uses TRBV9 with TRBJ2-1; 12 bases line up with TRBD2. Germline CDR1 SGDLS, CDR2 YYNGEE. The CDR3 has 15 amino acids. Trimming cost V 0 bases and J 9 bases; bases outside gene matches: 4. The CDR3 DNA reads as TGTGCCAGCAGCGTAGCTAGCGGGGGGGCGGGTGAGCAGTTCTTC. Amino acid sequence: CASSVASGGAGEQFF.

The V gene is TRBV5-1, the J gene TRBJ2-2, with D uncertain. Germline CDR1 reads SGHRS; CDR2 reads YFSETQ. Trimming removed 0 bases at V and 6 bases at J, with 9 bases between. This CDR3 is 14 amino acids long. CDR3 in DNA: TGCGCCAGCAGCTTGGGGGCGACGGCCGGGGAGCTGTTTTTT. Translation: CASSLGATAGELFF.

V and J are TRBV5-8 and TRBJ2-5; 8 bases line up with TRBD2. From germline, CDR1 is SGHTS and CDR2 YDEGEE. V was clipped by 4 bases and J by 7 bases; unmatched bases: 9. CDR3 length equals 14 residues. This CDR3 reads CASSQGLAIATQYF. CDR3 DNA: TGTGCCAGCAGCCAAGGACTAGCCATAGCGACCCAGTACTTC.

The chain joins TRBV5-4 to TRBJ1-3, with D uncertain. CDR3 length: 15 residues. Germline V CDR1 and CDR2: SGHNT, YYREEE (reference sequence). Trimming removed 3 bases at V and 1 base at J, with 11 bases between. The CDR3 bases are TGTGCCAGCAGCTCCCAAGAGGGATCTGGAAACACCATATATTTT. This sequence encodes CASSSQEGSGNTIYF. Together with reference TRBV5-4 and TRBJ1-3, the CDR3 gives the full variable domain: ETGVTQSPTHLIKTRGQQVTLRCSSQSGHNTVSWYQQALGQGPQFIFQYYREEENGRGNFPPRFSGLQFPNYSSELNVNALELDDSALYLCASSSQEGSGNTIYFGEGSWLTVV.

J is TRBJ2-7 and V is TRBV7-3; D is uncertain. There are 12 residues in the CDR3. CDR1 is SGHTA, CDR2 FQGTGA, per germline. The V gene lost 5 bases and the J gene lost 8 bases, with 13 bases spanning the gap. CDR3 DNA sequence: TGTGCCAGCAGCCCCGGCTCCGGACAGCAGTACTTC. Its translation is CASSPGSGQQYF.

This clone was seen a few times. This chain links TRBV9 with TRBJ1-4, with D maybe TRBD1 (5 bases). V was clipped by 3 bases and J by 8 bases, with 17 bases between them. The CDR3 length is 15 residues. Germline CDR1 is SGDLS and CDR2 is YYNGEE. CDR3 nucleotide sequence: TGTGCCAGCAGCGGCATACAGGTTGGGGACGAAAAACTGTTTTTT. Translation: CASSGIQVGDEKLFF.

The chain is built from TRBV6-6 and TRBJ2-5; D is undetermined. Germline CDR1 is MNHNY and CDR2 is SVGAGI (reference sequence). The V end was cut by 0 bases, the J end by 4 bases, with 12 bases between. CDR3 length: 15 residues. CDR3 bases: TGTGCCAGCAGTTACTCGCTGTGGGTAGGAGAGACCCAGTACTTC. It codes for CASSYSLWVGETQYF.

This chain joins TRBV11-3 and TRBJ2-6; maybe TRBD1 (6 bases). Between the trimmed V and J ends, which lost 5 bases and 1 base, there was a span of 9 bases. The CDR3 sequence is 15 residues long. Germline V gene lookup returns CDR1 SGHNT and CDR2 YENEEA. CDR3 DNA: TGTGCCAGCAGCATCACAGGGTCTGGGGCCAACGTCCTGACTTTC. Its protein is CASSITGSGANVLTF. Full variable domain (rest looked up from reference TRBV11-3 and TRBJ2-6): EAGVVQSPRYKIIEKKQPVAFWCNPISGHNTLYWYLQNLGQGPELLIRYENEEAVDDSQLPKDRFSAERLKGVDSTLKIQPAELGDSAVYLCASSITGSGANVLTFGAGSRLTVL.

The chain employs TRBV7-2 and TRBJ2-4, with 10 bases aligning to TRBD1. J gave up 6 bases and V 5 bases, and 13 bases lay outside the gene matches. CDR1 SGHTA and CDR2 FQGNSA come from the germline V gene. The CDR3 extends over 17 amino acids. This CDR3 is CASSPAPTGGLGNIQYF. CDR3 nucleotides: TGTGCCAGCAGCCCAGCGCCGACAGGGGGCCTAGGAAACATTCAGTACTTC. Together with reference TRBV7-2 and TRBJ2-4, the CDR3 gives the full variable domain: GAGVSQSPSNKVTEKGKDVELRCDPISGHTALYWYRQSLGQGLEFLIYFQGNSAPDKSGLPSDRFSAERTGGSVSTLTIQRTQQEDSAVYLCASSPAPTGGLGNIQYFGAGTRLSVL.

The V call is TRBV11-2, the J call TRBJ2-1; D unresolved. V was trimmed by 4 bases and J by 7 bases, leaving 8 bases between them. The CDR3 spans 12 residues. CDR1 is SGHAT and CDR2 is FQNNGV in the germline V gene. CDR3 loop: CASSSQINEQFF. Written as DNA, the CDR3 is TGTGCCAGCAGCTCCCAGATTAATGAGCAGTTCTTC.

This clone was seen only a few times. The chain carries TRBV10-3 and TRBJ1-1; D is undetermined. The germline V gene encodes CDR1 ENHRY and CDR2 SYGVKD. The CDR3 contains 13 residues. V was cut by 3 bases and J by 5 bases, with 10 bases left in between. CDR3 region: CAISDSTKTEAFF. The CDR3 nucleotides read TGTGCCATCAGTGATTCGACGAAAACTGAAGCTTTCTTT.

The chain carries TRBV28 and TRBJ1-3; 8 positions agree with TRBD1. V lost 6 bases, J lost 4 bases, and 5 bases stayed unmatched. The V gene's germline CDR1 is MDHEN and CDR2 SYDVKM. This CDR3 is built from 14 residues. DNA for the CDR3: TGTGCCAGCAGGCCAACAGGGGGAGGAAACACCATATATTTT. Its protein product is CASRPTGGGNTIYF.

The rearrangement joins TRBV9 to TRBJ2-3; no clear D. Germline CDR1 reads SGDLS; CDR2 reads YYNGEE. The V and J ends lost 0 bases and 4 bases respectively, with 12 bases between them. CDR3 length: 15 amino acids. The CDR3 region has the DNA TGTGCCAGCAGCGTAGGCACCTTGGGTCCAGATACGCAGTATTTT. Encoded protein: CASSVGTLGPDTQYF.